Sequencing of this T cell receptor (beta chain) was carried out in a study of T cell responses to AZD1222 COVID-19 vaccine. Clones were read by immunoSEQ multiplex PCR, and TCRdb kept only the in-frame ones, dropping some. The repertoire holds around 140,000 clones, with about 90% as singletons. Trimming removed 7 bases from V and 1 base from J; junction bases left unmatched: 4. Germline-derived CDR1 and CDR2 are LGHDT and YNNKEL (reference sequence). The CDR3 totals 13 residues. This sequence originates from an adult who received the AZD1222 COVID-19 vaccine. The material was peripheral blood, obtained 28 days after the second AZD1222 dose. The chain employs TRBV3-1 (or the pseudogene TRBV3-2) and TRBJ2-7, with TRBD1 identical over 7 bases. As DNA, the CDR3 is TGTGCCAGCACACCACAGGGGTCCTACGAGCAGTACTTC. It yields the protein CASTPQGSYEQYF.